This T cell receptor beta chain stems from a study of blood T cell repertoires in COVID-19. The germline gives CDR1 GTSNPN, CDR2 SVGIG (reference sequence). This CDR3 is 14 amino acids long. J gave up 1 base and V 8 bases, and 6 bases lay outside the gene matches. Generated by immunoSEQ multiplex PCR, the TCRdb table keeps only in-frame clones and is missing some. Of 150,000 to 200,000 clones listed, approximately 95% are singletons. The source material was peripheral blood. The chain uses TRBV30 and TRBJ1-1; 11 nucleotides line up with TRBD1. The TCR comes from a woman between 45 and 65 years old with acute or convalescent COVID-19. CDR3 nucleotides: TGTGCCCGGGACAGGGGGATAGGGAACACTGAAGCTTTCTTT. This codes for CARDRGIGNTEAFF.